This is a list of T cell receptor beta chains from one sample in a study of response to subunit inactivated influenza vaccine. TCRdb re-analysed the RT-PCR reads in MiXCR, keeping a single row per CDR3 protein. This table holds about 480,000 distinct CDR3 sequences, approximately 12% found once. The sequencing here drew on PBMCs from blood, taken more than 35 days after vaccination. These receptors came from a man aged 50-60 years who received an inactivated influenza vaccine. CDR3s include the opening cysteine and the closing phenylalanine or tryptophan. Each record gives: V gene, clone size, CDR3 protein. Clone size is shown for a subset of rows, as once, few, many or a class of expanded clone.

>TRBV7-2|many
CASSTTSGAYEQYF
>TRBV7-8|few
CASRPGTSEETQYF
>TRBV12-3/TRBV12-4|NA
CASRQVVTGELFF
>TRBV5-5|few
CASSPQGNVRPTDTQYF
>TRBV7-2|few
CASSTGPTNEQFF
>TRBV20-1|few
CSAGSSYNEQFF
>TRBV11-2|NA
CASSLSSGALSYEQYF
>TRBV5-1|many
CASSPGTSKETQYF
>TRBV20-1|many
CSARALGQETQYF
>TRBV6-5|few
CASRLSPTLWEQYF
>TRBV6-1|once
CASKNGPYYEQYF
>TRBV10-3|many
CAISESIQGRDNEQFF
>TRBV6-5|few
CASSYLGQGGTGANVLTF
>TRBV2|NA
CASSKTRSEQYF
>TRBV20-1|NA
CSARVSFEYEQYF
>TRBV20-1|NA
CSAREQGAFVYEQYF
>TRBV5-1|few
CASSLRGAYTGELFF
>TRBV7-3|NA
CASSPRGPSMVTEAFF
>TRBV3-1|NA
CASSQGSGGGYGYTF
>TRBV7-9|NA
CASSLKAGAGGVNEQFF
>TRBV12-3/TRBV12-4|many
CASSFRQSNTGELFF
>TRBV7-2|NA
CASSLGQASAYEQYF
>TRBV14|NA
CASRDSGRGPDTQYF
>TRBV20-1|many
CSATRDRAYEQYF
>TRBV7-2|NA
CASSFFFVVGGSVEQFF
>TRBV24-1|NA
CATSVVKLAGDDEQFF
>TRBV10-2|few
CASSPERRGYGYTF
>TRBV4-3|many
CASSQALYSGGELFF
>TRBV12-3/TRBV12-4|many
CATGGTQYF
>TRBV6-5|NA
CASSYGGQGGSYNEQFF
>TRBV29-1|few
CSVGDRYSNQPQHF
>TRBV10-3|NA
CAISEPGQNDQETQYF
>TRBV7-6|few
CASSPGQGAEETQYF
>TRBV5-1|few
CASSLEASGFYNEQFF
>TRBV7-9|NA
CASTATGQANTEAFF
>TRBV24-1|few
CATSPVGGPGELFF
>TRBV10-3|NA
CAISKQGFGTSGSYEQYF